This passage covers 10 T cell receptor beta chains from one sample sequenced in a study of T cells after yellow fever vaccination. Using its own MiXCR run on the 5' RACE reads, TCRdb lists one record per CDR3 protein. The sample consists of some 560,000 distinct CDR3 sequences, about 19% of them appearing once. This specimen consisted of PBMCs, obtained 15 days after the yellow fever booster vaccination. These receptors were obtained from a man younger than 45 who received the YFV17D yellow fever vaccine.

The chain links TRBV6-2 or TRBV6-3 to TRBJ2-7; 9 nucleotides line up with TRBD1. The germline V gene encodes CDR1 MNHEY and CDR2 SVGEGT. This CDR3 comprises 15 residues. V lost 2 bases to trimming and J lost 3 bases; unmatched junction nucleotides: 5. In DNA, the CDR3 is TGTGCCAGCAGTTACCCCCCGGACAGGGGCTACGAGCAGTACTTC. Translating gives CASSYPPDRGYEQYF.

The V and J genes are TRBV12-3 or TRBV12-4 and TRBJ2-1, with 9 bases lining up with TRBD2. Trimming took 1 base from V and 9 from J; bases not matched to a gene: 7. The CDR3 is made up of 15 amino acids. The CDR3 loop is CASSLVPAGGGEQFF. The CDR3 DNA follows: TGTGCCAGCAGTTTAGTACCAGCGGGAGGTGGTGAGCAGTTCTTC.

The V gene is TRBV6-5, the J gene TRBJ2-2; 7 nucleotides line up with TRBD1. The CDR3 is 14 residues long. After removal of 5 bases from V and 4 bases from J, the junction contained 4 bases not matched to a gene. Germline V gene sequence: CDR1 MNHEY, CDR2 SVGAGI. The CDR3 protein is CASSTNRGTGELFF. CDR3 coding DNA: TGTGCCAGCAGTACTAACAGGGGCACCGGGGAGCTGTTTTTT.

This clonotype occurred a few times. The V gene is TRBV7-9, the J gene TRBJ2-7; the match to TRBD1 covers 8 bases. CDR3 length equals 16 residues. V trimming: 4 bases; J trimming: 2 bases; junction bases outside the gene matches: 10. Germline values: CDR1 SEHNR, CDR2 FQNEAQ (reference sequence). The DNA for the CDR3 is TGTGCCAGCAGCTCGCCCCCGGACAGGGTGGCCTACGAGCAGTACTTC. Amino acids: CASSSPPDRVAYEQYF.

This clonotype came up a few times. The rearrangement links TRBV20-1 to TRBJ2-1; D possibly corresponds to TRBD2 (5 bases). CDR1 is DFQATT, CDR2 SNEGSKA, per germline (reference sequence). Trimming left V 2 bases short and J 6 bases short, with 11 bases between. CDR3 length equals 13 residues. The CDR3 loop is CSARRGSTNEQFF. DNA of the CDR3: TGCAGTGCTAGACGAGGGAGTACCAATGAGCAGTTCTTC.

This clonotype was detected a few times. This sequence joins TRBV10-3 and TRBJ2-1, with 12 positions matching TRBD2. V was pared by 7 bases and J by 6 bases, with 4 bases of the junction left unmatched. This CDR3 spans 14 amino acids. Germline V CDR1 and CDR2: ENHRY, SYGVKD. DNA of the CDR3: TGTGCCATCAACAGACTAGCGGGAGTCAATGAGCAGTTCTTC. Translation: CAINRLAGVNEQFF.

The rearrangement uses TRBV20-1 and TRBJ2-3; maybe TRBD1 (5 bases). V lost 0 bases and J 5 bases, leaving 18 bases between the germline ends. The CDR3 is 16 amino acids. CDR1 is DFQATT and CDR2 is SNEGSKA in the germline V gene (reference sequence). The CDR3 coding sequence is TGCAGTGCTAGAGATCCTTGGGGCTCACTTGGAGATACGCAGTATTTT. Its translation is CSARDPWGSLGDTQYF.

The gene calls are TRBV6-5 and TRBJ2-3, with 8 bases that match TRBD2. The CDR3 loop spans 15 amino acids. The J segment lost 5 bases and the V segment lost 2 bases, leaving 6 bases of the junction unmatched. Germline CDR1 is MNHEY and CDR2 is SVGAGI. CDR3 in amino acids: CASSYRAGAIDTQYF. In nucleotides, the CDR3 is TGTGCCAGCAGTTACCGAGCGGGAGCGATAGATACGCAGTATTTT.

The J gene is TRBJ2-3, the V gene TRBV5-1, with D perhaps TRBD1 or TRBD2 (5 bases each). Trimming removed 4 bases at V and 2 bases at J, with 17 bases between. From germline, CDR1 is SGHRS and CDR2 YFSETQ. This CDR3 spans 16 amino acids. The CDR3 is CASSQRLTANTDTQYF. In DNA, the CDR3 is TGCGCCAGCAGCCAGCGGCTGACAGCTAACACAGATACGCAGTATTTT.

The chain uses TRBV7-8 and TRBJ2-3; D unresolved. Deletions cut 2 bases from V and 4 bases from J, with 7 bases between. This CDR3 is built from 13 residues. Germline V gives CDR1 SGHVS, CDR2 FQNEAQ. The chain's CDR3 is CASSLQSADTQYF. The DNA of the CDR3 is TGTGCCAGCAGCTTACAGTCCGCAGATACGCAGTATTTT.